The sequence of this TCR beta chain was determined in a study of blood T cell repertoires in COVID-19. The CDR3 totals 16 residues. Germline V gives CDR1 SNHLY, CDR2 FYNNEI. Trimming took 6 bases from V and 4 from J, leaving 19 bases between them. Method: immunoSEQ multiplex PCR; TCRdb's copy keeps in-frame clones and lacks some. The top ten clones hold less than 5.5% of a sample with under 150,000 clones, under 80% of them seen once. The chain couples TRBV2 to TRBJ2-1; D gene ambiguous. This TCR derives from a man aged 55-75 years with acute or convalescent COVID-19. The sequencing input was peripheral blood. DNA for the CDR3: TGTGCCAGCAGCTCCTCGGCAGTTCAGCGATACAATGAGCAGTTCTTC. It specifies CASSSSAVQRYNEQFF.